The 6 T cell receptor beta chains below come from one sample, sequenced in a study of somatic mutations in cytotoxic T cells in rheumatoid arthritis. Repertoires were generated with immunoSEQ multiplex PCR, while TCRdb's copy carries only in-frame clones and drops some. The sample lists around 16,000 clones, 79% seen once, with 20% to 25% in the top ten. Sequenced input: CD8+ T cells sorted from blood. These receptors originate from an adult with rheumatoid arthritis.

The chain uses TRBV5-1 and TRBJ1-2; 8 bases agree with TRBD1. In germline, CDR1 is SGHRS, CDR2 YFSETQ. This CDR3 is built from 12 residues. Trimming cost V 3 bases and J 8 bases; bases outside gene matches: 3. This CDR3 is CASSSPGGGYTF. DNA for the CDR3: TGCGCCAGCAGCTCTCCAGGGGGCGGCTACACCTTC.

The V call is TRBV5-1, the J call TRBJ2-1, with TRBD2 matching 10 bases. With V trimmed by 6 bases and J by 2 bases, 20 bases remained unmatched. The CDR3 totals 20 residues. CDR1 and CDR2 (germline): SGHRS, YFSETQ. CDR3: CASIMMWLAGEVMPYNEQFF. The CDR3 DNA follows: TGCGCCAGCATCATGATGTGGCTAGCGGGAGAGGTCATGCCCTACAATGAGCAGTTCTTC.

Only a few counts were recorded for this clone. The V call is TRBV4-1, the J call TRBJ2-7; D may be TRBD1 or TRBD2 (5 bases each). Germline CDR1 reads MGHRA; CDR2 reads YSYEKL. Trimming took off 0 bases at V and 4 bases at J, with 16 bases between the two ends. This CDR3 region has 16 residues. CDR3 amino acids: CASSQEGTGSAYEQYF. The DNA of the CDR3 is TGCGCCAGCAGCCAAGAGGGGACGGGATCAGCTTACGAGCAGTACTTC.

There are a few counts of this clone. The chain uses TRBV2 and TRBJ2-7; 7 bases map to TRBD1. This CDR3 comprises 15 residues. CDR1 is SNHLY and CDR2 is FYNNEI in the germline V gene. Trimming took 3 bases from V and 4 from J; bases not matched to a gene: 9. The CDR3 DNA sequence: TGTGCCAGCAGTGAGCACGCCGGGACAGCTTACGAGCAGTACTTC. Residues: CASSEHAGTAYEQYF.

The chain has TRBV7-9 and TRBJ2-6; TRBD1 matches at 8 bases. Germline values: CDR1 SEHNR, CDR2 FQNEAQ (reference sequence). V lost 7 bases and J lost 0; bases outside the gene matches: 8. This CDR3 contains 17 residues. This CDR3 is CASNRGKAGSGANVLTF. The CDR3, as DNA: TGTGCCAGCAACAGGGGGAAGGCTGGCTCTGGGGCCAACGTCCTGACTTTC.

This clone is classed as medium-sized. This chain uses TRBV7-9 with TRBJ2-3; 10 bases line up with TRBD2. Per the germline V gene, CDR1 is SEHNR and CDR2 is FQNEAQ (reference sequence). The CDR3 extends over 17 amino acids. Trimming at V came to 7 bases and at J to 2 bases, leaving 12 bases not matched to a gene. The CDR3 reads CASTTEVAGGITDTQYF. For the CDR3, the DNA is TGTGCCAGCACCACGGAGGTAGCGGGAGGAATCACAGATACGCAGTATTTT.